This T cell receptor beta chain was recovered during a study of blood T cells in healthy people across ages. CDR3 length: 17 amino acids. The J segment lost 1 base and the V segment lost 3 bases, leaving 9 bases of the junction unmatched. The authors ran a second PCR of roughly 6 to 11 cycles using a sample-barcoded 5' primer and a J-beta primer mix. TCRdb fed the 5' RACE reads into MiXCR, producing one record per CDR3 protein. This sample has approximately 2,000,000 distinct CDR3 sequences, with 35% to 50% found just once. J is TRBJ2-1 and V is TRBV12-3 or TRBV12-4; TRBD1 matches at 7 bases. Sequenced: blood. This TCR was sampled from a human donor in good health. The CDR3 DNA reads as TGTGCCAGCAGTTTCTTCCAGGGGGTGACGTCCTACAATGAGCAGTTCTTC. Protein product: CASSFFQGVTSYNEQFF.